This T cell receptor (beta chain) originates from a study of human T cells and chemical hapten exposure. Study-level information: Across its roughly 24 weeks, the study gave patients weekly diphenylcyclopropenone doses to the scalp.

The table lists this clonotype with a few counts. Antigen: not known. Study-level results: Having alopecia, the donors may differ immunologically from healthy people. Following DPC sensitization, TCRs present above 1 in 1000 frequency showed no change. PT1 expanded TCR counts and patch test score were linked, and their correlation was positive.

As to time point: patch test 1, 2 weeks after DPC sensitization. Treatment of the sample: therapeutic diphenylcyclopropenone sensitization with weekly scalp DPC. MiXCR was run by TCRdb on the RACE reads, yielding one entry per CDR3 protein. The table records around 100,000 distinct CDR3 sequences, 8% to 13% of them present only once. The CDR3 contains 16 residues. The ends lost 2 bases at V and 5 bases at J; junction bases unmatched: 11. Germline V gene data show CDR1 as SGHDT and CDR2 as YYEEEE. The sequence was collected from a woman in her thirties or forties with alopecia areata. Some clones in this sample may be carry-over from other donors' samples. Source: whole blood, taken in connection with sensitization to the hapten diphenylcyclopropenone (DPC). V is TRBV5-6 and J is TRBJ1-2, with 8 bases that match TRBD1. This CDR3 is CASSLPGQDIGYGYTF. The CDR3 nucleotides are TGTGCCAGCAGCTTACCGGGACAGGATATAGGGTATGGCTACACCTTC.